This TCR beta chain was recovered during a study of regulatory T cells in long-lasting Graves disease (dated by TCRdb to the early 2020s). For the study in its entirety: Patients with newly diagnosed Graves' disease had been on antithyroid drugs for under 3 months. Persistent Graves' disease patients were compared with newly diagnosed Graves' disease patients by peripheral blood TCR sequencing and RNA sequencing. The study took place in China and was registered as a clinical trial. A total of approximately 35 samples underwent TCR sequencing: some 13 from persistent and roughly 20 from newly diagnosed Graves' disease patients. Overall study outcomes, separate from this receptor: Sequencing and analysis were limited to the TCR beta chain. Preferential use of TRBV28, TRBJ1-2 and TRBJ2-5 was observed in persistent disease, whereas TRBV20-1 and TRBJ2-1 were favored in newly diagnosed disease. Lower TCR Shannon entropy and fewer highly expanded clones were observed in persistent Graves' disease patients than in newly diagnosed patients, which suggested clonal expansion. As a limitation, the authors acknowledged that the small sample size may reduce accuracy. Only peripheral blood was studied, because thyroid tissue, the primary lesion, was inaccessible. More public clonotypes were shared among persistent patients (more than 2,500) than among newly diagnosed patients (over 900).

The CDR3 measures 16 amino acids from cysteine to phenylalanine. Only the CDR3 DNA stays, 48 bases, in frame from base 1. Trimming removed 0 bases from V and 2 bases from J; the gene matches leave 7 bases unexplained. Based on the germline V gene, the CDR1 and CDR2 sequences are SGDLS and YYNGEE. What this sample's time point label stands for: newly diagnosed GD, antithyroid drugs for less than 3 months. RNA was extracted from PBMCs in TRIzol for both TCR sequencing and RNA sequencing. The diagnosis of Graves' disease was made according to American Thyroid Association guidelines. Recruitment of patients was carried out at an endocrinology department in Xi'an, China. Each patient gave roughly 10 milliliters of peripheral blood, collected in an EDTA anticoagulant tube. Ficoll Paque Plus density gradient separation was used to isolate PBMCs, and no further T cell sorting was performed. An Agilent 2100 Bioanalyzer and agarose gel were used to assess RNA quality, and a NanoDrop 2000 was used to measure RNA concentration.

Details on this clonotype: No cognate antigen has been identified for it. Per-base qualities were not stored, and no clone one base away is much larger.

Libraries were built with multiplex PCR. Sequencing took place on an Illumina HiSeq 4000. iRepertoire HTBI primers and Arm-PCR amplification of CDR3 regions were used to construct TCR beta libraries. Before sequencing, the PCR products underwent gel purification. Turning to the authors' computational methods: Across samples, 60 to 80 TRBV and over 11 TRBJ segments were identified and used for gene usage analysis of CDR3 amino acid clonotypes. Filtered high-quality paired reads were merged into contigs using COPE and FqMerger. BLAST was used to align contigs to IMGT TRBV, TRBD and TRBJ reference genes, and CDR3 was defined according to IMGT. Any clonotype with a frequency above 0.1% was counted as a highly expanded clone. Shannon entropy served as the measure of repertoire diversity, while the Gini coefficient captured V-J evenness. Public clonotypes were defined as clonotypes shared by more than one individual. TCRdb applied fastp at Q25 and MiXCR to the public reads, then kept only in-frame beta chains. Each entry merges the rows of one CDR3 protein and shows their most common DNA and genes. In this record, the V and J calls reflect TCRdb's handling and not the investigators' own analysis. The sample table records a few hundred thousand distinct CDR3 sequences; around 20% of these occur just once. The ten largest clonotypes hold 22% of the sample.

The chain couples TRBV9 to TRBJ2-5, with 7 junctional bases fitting TRBD2. This sequence was found in a female donor with Graves disease. The sample was peripheral blood mononuclear cells (PBMCs), taken at new diagnosis, from a patient treated with antithyroid drugs. DNA sequence: TGTGCCAGCAGCGTAGCTTCTAGCGGAGCACAAGAGACCCAGTACTTC. It is translated as CASSVASSGAQETQYF.